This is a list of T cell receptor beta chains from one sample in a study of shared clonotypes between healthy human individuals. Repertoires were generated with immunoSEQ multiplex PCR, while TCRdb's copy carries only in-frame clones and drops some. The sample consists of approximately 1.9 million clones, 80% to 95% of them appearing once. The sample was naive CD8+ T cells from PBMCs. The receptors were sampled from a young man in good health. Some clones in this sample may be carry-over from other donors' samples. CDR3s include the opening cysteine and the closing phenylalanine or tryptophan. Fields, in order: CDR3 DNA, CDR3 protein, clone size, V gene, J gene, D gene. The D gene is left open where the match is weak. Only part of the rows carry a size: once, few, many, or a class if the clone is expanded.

TGTGCCACCTCCGGGGACAGGGGAAGAGAGACCCAGTACTTC	CATSGDRGRETQYF	.	TRBV28	TRBJ2-5	TRBD1
TGTGCCAGCAGTTTCCAGGGGGCGTCCTCCTACGAGCAGTACTTC	CASSFQGASSYEQYF	.	TRBV28	TRBJ2-7	TRBD1
TGTGCCAGCAGCTACATCGGTGCCAAAAACATTCAGTACTTC	CASSYIGAKNIQYF	.	TRBV6-5	TRBJ2-4	.
TGTGCCAGCAGTGAAGCGATATTGGGGGAGGGAGGTCAGCCCCAGCATTTT	CASSEAILGEGGQPQHF	.	TRBV2	TRBJ1-5	.
TGCGCCAGCAGCCGGCATGAACAGGGGGGGAACACTGAAGCTTTCTTT	CASSRHEQGGNTEAFF	.	TRBV4-1	TRBJ1-1	TRBD1
TGCGCCAGCAGCTTGGCCGGGGGTCTCCACGAGCAGTACTTC	CASSLAGGLHEQYF	.	TRBV5-1	TRBJ2-7	.
TGTGCCATCAGTGGCGGGGGACCCGGGGAGCTGTTTTTT	CAISGGGPGELFF	.	TRBV10-3	TRBJ2-2	TRBD2
TGTGCCAGCAGCTTGAAGGGCGCCCCGTACCCGCATCGGTATTTT	CASSLKGAPYPHRYF	.	TRBV5-4	TRBJ2-3	.
TGTGCCAGCATACCCACGGGGCGCGAAAGGAGGGAGACCCAGTACTTC	CASIPTGRERRETQYF	once	TRBV11-2	TRBJ2-5	.
TGTGCCAGCAGGGACAGGGTCTCCTACGAGCAGTACTTC	CASRDRVSYEQYF	.	TRBV27	TRBJ2-7	TRBD1
TGTGCCAGGAAACGGAGGGATGACACCGGGGAGCTGTTTTTT	CARKRRDDTGELFF	.	TRBV2	TRBJ2-2	.
TGCGCCAGCAGCGGACCGGGACACCTCACCGGGGAGCTGTTTTTT	CASSGPGHLTGELFF	.	TRBV10-2	TRBJ2-2	.
TGTGCCAGCAGTTTAACGGGAGGTAACTCCTACGAGCAGTACTTC	CASSLTGGNSYEQYF	.	TRBV28	TRBJ2-7	TRBD2
TGTGCCAGCAGCTTACCAGGGGGCCTTAACTCTGGAAACACCATATATTTT	CASSLPGGLNSGNTIYF	.	TRBV7-9	TRBJ1-3	TRBD1
TGTGCCAGCAGCTTAGGGGGTCCTGAAGCTTTCTTT	CASSLGGPEAFF	.	TRBV7-9	TRBJ1-1	.
TGTGCCAGTAGTATGCAAATACAGGGAAATCAGCCCCAGCATTTT	CASSMQIQGNQPQHF	.	TRBV19	TRBJ1-5	.
TGTGCCAGCAGTTTATGGCAGGGCGCCGGGGAGCTGTTTTTT	CASSLWQGAGELFF	.	TRBV27	TRBJ2-2	.